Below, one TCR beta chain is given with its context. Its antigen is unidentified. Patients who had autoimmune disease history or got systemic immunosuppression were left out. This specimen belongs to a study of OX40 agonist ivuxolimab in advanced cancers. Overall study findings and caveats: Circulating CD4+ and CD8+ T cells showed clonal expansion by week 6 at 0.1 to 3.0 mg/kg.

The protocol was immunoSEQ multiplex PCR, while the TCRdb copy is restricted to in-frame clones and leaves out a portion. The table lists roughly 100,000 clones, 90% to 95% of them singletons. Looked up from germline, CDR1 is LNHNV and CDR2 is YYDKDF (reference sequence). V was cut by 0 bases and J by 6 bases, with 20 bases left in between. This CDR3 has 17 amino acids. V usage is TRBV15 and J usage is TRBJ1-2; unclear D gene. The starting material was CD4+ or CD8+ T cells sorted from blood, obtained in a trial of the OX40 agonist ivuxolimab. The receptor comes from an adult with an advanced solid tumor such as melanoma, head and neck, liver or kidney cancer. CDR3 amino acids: CATSRDQRTQREDGYTF. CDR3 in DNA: TGTGCCACCAGCAGAGATCAGAGGACGCAACGGGAGGATGGCTACACCTTC.